Below are 30 T cell receptor beta chains sequenced from a single sample in a study of T cell responses to AZD1222 COVID-19 vaccine (dated by TCRdb to about 2021). To prepare the library, the immunoSEQ multiplex PCR assay was applied. The clones in this table, taken by TCRdb from immuneACCESS, are in-frame only. Not every clone is retained; where verified, under half of the shortfall comes from an unresolved V gene, and the cause of the rest is unknown. This sample holds under 140,000 clones; 70% to 90% were observed only once. The ten most abundant clones make up over 12% of the sample. Interpreted using the paper, the time point label stands for: about 28 days (+/-7) after the second vaccine dose. The input for sequencing was peripheral blood, taken 28 days after the second AZD1222 dose. Source of these receptors: an adult who received the AZD1222 COVID-19 vaccine.

The J gene is TRBJ1-1, the V gene TRBV6-1, with D perhaps TRBD1 (6 bases). Germline loops: CDR1 MNHNS, CDR2 SASEGT. This CDR3 is built from 16 residues. V lost 4 bases and J 2 bases, leaving 17 bases between the germline ends. CDR3 sequence: CASSAPPWGRNTEAFF. The CDR3 DNA follows: TGTGCCAGCAGTGCTCCCCCCTGGGGGCGTAACACTGAAGCTTTCTTT.

The chain recombines TRBV24-1 with TRBJ2-7, with 9 bases aligning to TRBD2. V shed 9 bases, J shed 5 bases, and the junction held 4 bases outside the gene matches. Germline V gene lookup returns CDR1 KGHDR and CDR2 SFDVKD. The CDR3 contains 12 residues. The CDR3 DNA follows: TGTGCCACCGGCGGGAGGGCGGACGAGCAGTACTTC. Its protein product is CATGGRADEQYF.

The rearrangement links TRBV19 to TRBJ2-7; 7 positions match TRBD1. The CDR3 loop spans 14 amino acids. Germline V lookup: CDR1 LNHDA, CDR2 SQIVND (reference sequence). V gave up 4 bases and J gave up 2 bases; unmatched junction bases: 5. The CDR3 sequence: CASSRTGAAYEQYF. Here the CDR3 DNA reads TGTGCCAGTAGTAGGACAGGTGCCGCCTACGAGCAGTACTTC.

The chain couples TRBV11-2 to TRBJ2-1; D possibly corresponds to TRBD2 (5 bases). CDR1 is SGHAT and CDR2 is FQNNGV in the germline V gene. CDR3 size: 14 residues. The V end was cut by 3 bases, the J end by 4 bases, with 10 bases between. CDR3 nucleotides: TGTGCCAGCAGCTTGGGTAGCGTGTACAATGAGCAGTTCTTC. It yields the protein CASSLGSVYNEQFF.

This chain links TRBV7-8 with TRBJ1-4; D is unclear. CDR1 is SGHVS, CDR2 FQNEAQ, per germline. V was trimmed by 5 bases and J by 0 bases, leaving 7 bases between them. The CDR3 is 14 amino acids. The CDR3, as DNA: TGTGCCAGCAGCGTCCGAGCAACTAATGAAAAACTGTTTTTT. Its translation is CASSVRATNEKLFF.

This rearrangement joins TRBV4-1 to TRBJ2-5, with 9 bases lining up with TRBD2. CDR1 is MGHRA and CDR2 is YSYEKL in the germline V gene. The CDR3 totals 16 residues. V gave up 3 bases and J gave up 5 bases; unmatched junction bases: 10. In nucleotides, the CDR3 is TGCGCCAGCAGCCAGTCTAGCGGGAACCAAGGGGAGACCCAGTACTTC. Its translation: CASSQSSGNQGETQYF.

This chain connects TRBV28 to TRBJ1-2; D unclear. The length of the CDR3 is 12 residues. Trimming cost V 2 bases and J 2 bases, with 3 bases left between them. CDR1 is MDHEN and CDR2 is SYDVKM in the germline V gene. CDR3 in amino acids: CASSLPNYGYTF. CDR3 nucleotide sequence: TGTGCCAGCAGTTTACCCAACTATGGCTACACCTTC.

The chain is built from TRBV5-1 and TRBJ1-4; no clear D gene. V dropped 2 bases and J dropped 8 bases, with 16 bases sitting between them. This CDR3 is 15 amino acids long. Germline values: CDR1 SGHRS, CDR2 YFSETQ. CDR3 loop: CASSFTTTEREKLFF. CDR3 DNA sequence: TGCGCCAGCAGCTTCACCACGACGGAGCGGGAAAAACTGTTTTTT.

In DNA, the CDR3 is TGTGCCAGCAGCTTAAGGGCAGACTCCTACGAGCAGTACTTC. Its protein is CASSLRADSYEQYF. This chain links TRBV7-9 with TRBJ2-7, with D uncertain. Deletions cut 2 bases from V and 0 bases from J, with 8 bases between. This CDR3 is built from 14 residues. CDR1 and CDR2 (germline): SEHNR, FQNEAQ (reference sequence).

The V gene is TRBV5-8, the J gene TRBJ1-4, with 12 bases identical to TRBD1. Looked up from germline, CDR1 is SGHTS and CDR2 is YDEGEE. Germline trimming cut 0 bases from V and 10 bases from J; bases unmatched to any gene: 10. This CDR3 region has 17 residues. The CDR3 here is CASSLGLGTGGDAKLFF. DNA for the CDR3: TGTGCCAGCAGCTTGGGCCTTGGGACAGGGGGCGACGCAAAACTGTTTTTT.

The chain couples TRBV3-1 (or the pseudogene TRBV3-2) to TRBJ1-1; D is undetermined. The CDR3 has 12 residues. Germline CDR1 LGHDT, CDR2 YNNKEL (reference sequence). The V and J ends lost 4 bases and 7 bases respectively, with 10 bases between them. CDR3 DNA sequence: TGTGCCAGCAGCCTTCCGGGTAGTGAAGCTTTCTTT. It translates to CASSLPGSEAFF.

This chain connects TRBV7-9 to TRBJ1-2; D call uncertain. The germline V gene has CDR1 SEHNR and CDR2 FQNEAQ (reference sequence). The V end lost 5 bases, the J end lost 4 bases, and 11 bases lay between the germline ends. This CDR3 has 13 residues. In DNA form, the CDR3 reads TGTGCCAGCAGCCCCCGGGCTGCCTATGGCTACACCTTC. This encodes CASSPRAAYGYTF.

The rearrangement uses TRBV2 and TRBJ1-2, with a possible D match to TRBD1 (6 bases). The CDR3 runs 13 residues. The V end lost 6 bases, the J end lost 4 bases, and 12 bases lay between the germline ends. The germline gives CDR1 SNHLY, CDR2 FYNNEI. Here the CDR3 DNA reads TGTGCCAGCAGCCGGACAGCTCCCTATGGCTACACCTTC. Protein product: CASSRTAPYGYTF.

The chain recombines TRBV28 with TRBJ1-5; D is uncertain. With 3 bases removed from V and 0 bases from J, the gap between germline ends came to 6 bases. The CDR3 loop spans 14 amino acids. Germline V gene data show CDR1 as MDHEN and CDR2 as SYDVKM. The CDR3 is CASSFGVSNQPQHF. CDR3 DNA sequence: TGTGCCAGCAGTTTTGGAGTTAGCAATCAGCCCCAGCATTTT.

The chain combines TRBV4-1 with TRBJ2-4; no clear D gene. This CDR3 has 15 amino acids. The germline V gene encodes CDR1 MGHRA and CDR2 YSYEKL. V was shortened by 1 base and J by 8 bases, with 15 bases between the two germline ends. The DNA of the CDR3 is TGCGCCAGCAGCCAAGCGGAGACCCTCGGACACATTCAGTACTTC. As protein: CASSQAETLGHIQYF.

The chain employs TRBV4-1 and TRBJ2-1, with 13 bases fitting TRBD2. The V gene's germline CDR1 is MGHRA and CDR2 YSYEKL. This CDR3 region has 17 residues. After removal of 1 base from V and 1 base from J, the junction contained 1 base not matched to a gene. The CDR3: CASSQGGLAGSYNEQFF. In nucleotides, the CDR3 is TGCGCCAGCAGCCAAGGGGGACTAGCGGGATCCTACAATGAGCAGTTCTTC.

This clone was seen repeatedly, ten times or more. The gene calls are TRBV11-3 and TRBJ1-2; D gene uncertain. CDR1 and CDR2 (germline): SGHNT, YENEEA. The V end was cut by 0 bases, the J end by 12 bases, with 17 bases between. The CDR3 has 14 amino acids. This chain's CDR3 is CASSLEGASTSDTF. CDR3 DNA: TGTGCCAGCAGCTTAGAGGGAGCCTCCACGTCAGACACCTTC.

The V gene is TRBV5-1, the J gene TRBJ2-2, with TRBD1 matching 10 bases. CDR1 is SGHRS, CDR2 YFSETQ, per germline. V lost 1 base and J lost 5; bases outside the gene matches: 2. This CDR3 is built from 15 residues. This chain's CDR3 is CASSLWDRGTGELFF. In DNA, the CDR3 is TGCGCCAGCAGCTTGTGGGACAGGGGAACCGGGGAGCTGTTTTTT.

In this sample, this clone turned up a few times. The chain carries TRBV11-3 and TRBJ2-1; weak D call: TRBD1 (5 bases). The CDR3 spans 11 residues. Germline-derived CDR1 and CDR2 are SGHNT and YENEEA. V gave up 4 bases and J gave up 10 bases, with 8 bases separating them. The CDR3 bases are TGTGCCAGCAGCTGGGGCAGAGAGCAGTTCTTC. Translating gives CASSWGREQFF.

The gene calls are TRBV2 and TRBJ1-6; D is perhaps TRBD1 (6 bases). V was cut by 6 bases and J by 6 bases, with 15 bases left in between. Per germline, CDR1 SNHLY and CDR2 FYNNEI. This CDR3 spans 15 amino acids. The CDR3 nucleotides read TGTGCCAGCAGCGTCACTGACAGGAGTAATTCACCCCTCCACTTT. Protein product: CASSVTDRSNSPLHF.

This rearrangement joins TRBV19 to TRBJ2-1, with D tentatively TRBD1 (6 bases). The CDR3 runs to 15 residues. V lost 3 bases and J 10 bases, leaving 19 bases between the germline ends. Per germline, CDR1 LNHDA and CDR2 SQIVND (reference sequence). The CDR3 loop is CASSIGNIVGTEQFF. The CDR3 bases are TGTGCCAGTAGTATCGGTAATATCGTCGGGACAGAGCAGTTCTTC.

V and J are TRBV5-5 and TRBJ2-1; a weak D match, TRBD1 (6 bases). This CDR3 has 13 residues. V was shortened by 3 bases and J by 12 bases, with 16 bases between the two germline ends. Germline V gene lookup returns CDR1 SGHKS and CDR2 YYEKEE (reference sequence). CDR3 protein: CASSSLQGPTQFF. CDR3 DNA sequence: TGTGCCAGCAGCTCCCTGCAGGGGCCCACGCAGTTCTTC.

The chain recombines TRBV7-2 with TRBJ2-1; 10 nucleotides agree with TRBD2. V shed 3 bases, J shed 8 bases, and the junction held 13 bases outside the gene matches. Germline lookup yields CDR1 SGHTA and CDR2 FQGNSA. The CDR3 length is 17 residues. CDR3 DNA sequence: TGTGCCAGCAGCTTCCCCCCTCTAGCGGGAGAAGCCCATGAGCAGTTCTTC. Protein: CASSFPPLAGEAHEQFF.

The J gene is TRBJ1-1, the V gene TRBV2; D is uncertain. The germline gives CDR1 SNHLY, CDR2 FYNNEI. The CDR3 contains 13 residues. With 7 bases removed from V and 1 base from J, the gap between germline ends came to 10 bases. The CDR3 nucleotides read TGTGCCAGCATAGAACAGACGAACACTGAAGCTTTCTTT. Its protein is CASIEQTNTEAFF.

V is TRBV18 and J is TRBJ2-7, with D hard to call. Germline V gene sequence: CDR1 KGHSH, CDR2 LQKENI. Trimming took off 2 bases at V and 3 bases at J, with 14 bases between the two ends. The CDR3 is made up of 15 amino acids. CDR3 residues: CASSPGVGQFYEQYF. The CDR3 nucleotides read TGTGCCAGCTCACCAGGGGTAGGTCAGTTCTACGAGCAGTACTTC.

The chain is built from TRBV7-9 and TRBJ2-3, with D uncertain. Germline V gene lookup returns CDR1 SEHNR and CDR2 FQNEAQ (reference sequence). V lost 10 bases, J lost 1 base, and 15 bases lay in between. The CDR3 contains 14 residues. The CDR3 region has the DNA TGTGCCACCGGAATGTATGACGGCACAGATACGCAGTATTTT. It is translated as CATGMYDGTDTQYF.

This sequence joins TRBV18 and TRBJ1-5, with D possibly TRBD1 on 5 matching bases. Germline V gives CDR1 KGHSH, CDR2 LQKENI. Trimming removed 6 bases from V and 0 bases from J, with 15 bases in between. The CDR3 contains 16 residues. The CDR3 bases are TGTGCCAGCTCCCCGGGGCCTTCTTATAGCAATCAGCCCCAGCATTTT. Encoded protein: CASSPGPSYSNQPQHF.

The chain has TRBV5-4 and TRBJ2-3; D call uncertain. Germline-derived CDR1 and CDR2 are SGHNT and YYREEE (reference sequence). V lost 3 bases and J 4 bases, leaving 9 bases between the germline ends. The CDR3 consists of 13 residues. The CDR3 DNA reads as TGTGCCAGCAGCTCCTCGGGTCCAGATACGCAGTATTTT. Translated, it gives CASSSSGPDTQYF.

This clone was recorded once. This chain uses TRBV27 with TRBJ1-6; 9 nucleotides align to TRBD1. CDR3 length: 16 amino acids. Germline loops: CDR1 MNHEY, CDR2 SMNVEV (reference sequence). V was pared by 5 bases and J by 4 bases, with 6 bases of the junction left unmatched. In DNA form, the CDR3 reads TGTGCCAGCAGTATCGGACAGGGGTTGTATAATTCACCCCTCCACTTT. Protein product: CASSIGQGLYNSPLHF.

The chain is built from TRBV20-1 and TRBJ1-2, with 8 bases that match TRBD1. Trimming at V came to 3 bases and at J to 8 bases, leaving 5 bases not matched to a gene. CDR1 and CDR2 from the germline V gene are DFQATT and SNEGSKA (reference sequence). This CDR3 contains 12 residues. The CDR3 DNA follows: TGCAGTGCTAGTGACAGGGGCTACGGCTACACCTTC. Protein product: CSASDRGYGYTF.